The sample holds a few counts of the clone carrying this T cell receptor beta chain. This sample is drawn from a study of T-cell memory formation after mild COVID-19. TCRdb passed the 5' RACE reads through MiXCR, listing each CDR3 protein once. Of fewer than 150,000 distinct CDR3 sequences detected, around 6.3% appear once; the ten largest clones hold 2% to 2.5%. This CDR3 has 17 residues. The junction had 9 bases not matched to a gene; V was cut back by 5 bases and J by 1 base. From germline, CDR1 is SGHTA and CDR2 FQGTGA. The source of this sequence is an adult woman who had mild COVID-19 (a few samples of this study predate the infection). Cell type and time point are not known. Sequencing used PBMCs or a T cell subset sorted from them (not recorded which). This sequence joins TRBV7-3 and TRBJ2-1; 9 bases agree with TRBD2. The CDR3 spells CASSPTSGPTSYNEQFF. CDR3 bases: TGTGCCAGCAGCCCCACTAGCGGGCCAACGTCCTACAATGAGCAGTTCTTC. The full variable domain, its missing parts supplied by reference TRBV7-3 and TRBJ2-1, is GAGVSQTPSNKVTEKGKYVELRCDPISGHTALYWYRQSLGQGPEFLIYFQGTGAADDSGLPNDRFFAVRPEGSVSTLKIQRTERGDSAVYLCASSPTSGPTSYNEQFFGPGTRLTVL.